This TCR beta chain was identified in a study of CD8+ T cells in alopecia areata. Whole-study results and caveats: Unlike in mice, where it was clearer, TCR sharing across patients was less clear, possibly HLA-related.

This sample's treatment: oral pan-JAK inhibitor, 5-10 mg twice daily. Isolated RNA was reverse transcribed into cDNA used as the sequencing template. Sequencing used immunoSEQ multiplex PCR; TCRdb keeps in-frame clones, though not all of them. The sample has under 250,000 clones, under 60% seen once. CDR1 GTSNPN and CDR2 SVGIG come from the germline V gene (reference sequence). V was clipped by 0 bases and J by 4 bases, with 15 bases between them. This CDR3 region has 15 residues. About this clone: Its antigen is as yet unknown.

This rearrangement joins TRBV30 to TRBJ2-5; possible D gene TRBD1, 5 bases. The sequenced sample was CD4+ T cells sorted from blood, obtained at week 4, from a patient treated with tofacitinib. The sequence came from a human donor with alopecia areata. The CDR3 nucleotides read TGTGCCTGGAGTGTACCAGGGTTCAGGGTAGAGACCCAGTACTTC. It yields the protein CAWSVPGFRVETQYF.